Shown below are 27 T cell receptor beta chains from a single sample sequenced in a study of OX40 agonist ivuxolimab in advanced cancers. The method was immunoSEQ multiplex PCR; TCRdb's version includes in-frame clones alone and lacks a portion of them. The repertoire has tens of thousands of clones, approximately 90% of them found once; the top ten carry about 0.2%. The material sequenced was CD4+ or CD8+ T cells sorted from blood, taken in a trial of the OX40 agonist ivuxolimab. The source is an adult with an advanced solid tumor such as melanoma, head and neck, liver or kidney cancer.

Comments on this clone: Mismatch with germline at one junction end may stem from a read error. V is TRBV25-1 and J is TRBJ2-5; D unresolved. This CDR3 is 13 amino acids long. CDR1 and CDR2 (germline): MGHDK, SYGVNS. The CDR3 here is CASSDQNQKTQYF. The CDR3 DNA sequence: TGTGCCAGCAGTGACCAGAACCAAAAGACCCAGTACTTC.

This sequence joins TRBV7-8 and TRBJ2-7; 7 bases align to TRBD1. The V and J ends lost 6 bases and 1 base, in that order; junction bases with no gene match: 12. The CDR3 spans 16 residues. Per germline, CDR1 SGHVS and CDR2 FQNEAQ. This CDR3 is CASRRTGAKDSYEQYF. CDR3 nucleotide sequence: TGTGCCAGCAGGCGAACAGGGGCCAAGGATTCCTACGAGCAGTACTTC.

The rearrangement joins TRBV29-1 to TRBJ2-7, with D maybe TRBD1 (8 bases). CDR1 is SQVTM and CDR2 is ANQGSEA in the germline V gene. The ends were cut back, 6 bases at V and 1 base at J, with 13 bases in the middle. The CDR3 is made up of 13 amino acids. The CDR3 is CSVDRGGSYEQYF. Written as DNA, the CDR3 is TGCAGCGTCGACAGGGGAGGGTCCTACGAGCAGTACTTC.

In nucleotides, the CDR3 is TGCGCCAGCAGCCTGACATCCTCGGGGGAGACCCAGTACTTC. This gives the protein CASSLTSSGETQYF. This chain joins TRBV5-1 and TRBJ2-5; TRBD2 is a possible D gene (5 bases). CDR1 is SGHRS and CDR2 is YFSETQ in the germline V gene. The V end was cut by 4 bases, the J end by 5 bases, with 15 bases between. The CDR3 spans 14 residues.

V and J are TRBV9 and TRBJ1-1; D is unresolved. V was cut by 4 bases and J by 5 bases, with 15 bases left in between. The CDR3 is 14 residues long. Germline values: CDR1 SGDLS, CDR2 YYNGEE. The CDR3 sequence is CASSLSPAGTEAFF. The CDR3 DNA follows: TGTGCCAGCAGCCTGTCCCCCGCCGGGACTGAAGCTTTCTTT.

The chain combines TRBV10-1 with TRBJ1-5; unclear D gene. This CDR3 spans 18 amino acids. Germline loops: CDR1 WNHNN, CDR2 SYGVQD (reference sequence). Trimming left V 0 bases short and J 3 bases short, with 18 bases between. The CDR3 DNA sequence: TGCGCCAGCAGTGAGTCGATTTCTCTTGGTAATCCCAATCAGCCCCAGCATTTT. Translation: CASSESISLGNPNQPQHF.

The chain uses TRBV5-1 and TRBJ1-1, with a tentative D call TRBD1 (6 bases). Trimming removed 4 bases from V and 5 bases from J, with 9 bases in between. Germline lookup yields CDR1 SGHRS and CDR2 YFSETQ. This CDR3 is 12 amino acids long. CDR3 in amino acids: CASSPGTTEAFF. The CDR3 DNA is TGCGCCAGCAGCCCGGGGACAACTGAAGCTTTCTTT.

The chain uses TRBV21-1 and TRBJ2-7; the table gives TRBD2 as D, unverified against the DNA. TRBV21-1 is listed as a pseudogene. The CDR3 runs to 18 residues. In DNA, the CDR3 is TGTGCCAGCAGCAACGACGGGACCCCGGGACTTCAACTCTACGAGCAGTACTTC. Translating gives CASSNDGTPGLQLYEQYF.

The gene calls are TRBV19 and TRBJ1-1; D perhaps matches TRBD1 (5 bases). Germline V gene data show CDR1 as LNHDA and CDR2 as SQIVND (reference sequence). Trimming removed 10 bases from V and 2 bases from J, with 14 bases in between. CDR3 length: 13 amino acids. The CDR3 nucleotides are TGTGCCACCCAGGACACCAGAAACACTGAAGCTTTCTTT. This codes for CATQDTRNTEAFF.

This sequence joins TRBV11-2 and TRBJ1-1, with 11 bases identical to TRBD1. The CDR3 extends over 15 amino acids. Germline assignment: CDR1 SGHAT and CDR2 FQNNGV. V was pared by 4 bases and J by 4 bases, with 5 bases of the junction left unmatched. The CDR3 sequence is CASSSRDRGGTEAFF. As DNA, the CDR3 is TGTGCCAGCAGCTCCCGGGACAGGGGGGGCACTGAAGCTTTCTTT. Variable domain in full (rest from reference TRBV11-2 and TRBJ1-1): EAGVAQSPRYKIIEKRQSVAFWCNPISGHATLYWYQQILGQGPKLLIQFQNNGVVDDSQLPKDRFSAERLKGVDSTLKIQPAKLEDSAVYLCASSSRDRGGTEAFFGQGTRLTVV.

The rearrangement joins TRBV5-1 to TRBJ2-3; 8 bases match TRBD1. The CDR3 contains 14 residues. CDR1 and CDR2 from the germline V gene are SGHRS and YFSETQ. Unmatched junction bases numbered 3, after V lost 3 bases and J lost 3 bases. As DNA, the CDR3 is TGCGCCAGCAGCTCTGGACAGGGTACAGATACGCAGTATTTT. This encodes CASSSGQGTDTQYF.

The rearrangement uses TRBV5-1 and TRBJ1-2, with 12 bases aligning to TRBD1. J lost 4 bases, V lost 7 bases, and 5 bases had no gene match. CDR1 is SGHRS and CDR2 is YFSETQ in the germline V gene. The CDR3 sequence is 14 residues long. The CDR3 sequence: CASGTGGLGYGYTF. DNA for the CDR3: TGCGCCAGCGGGACAGGGGGCTTGGGCTATGGCTACACCTTC.

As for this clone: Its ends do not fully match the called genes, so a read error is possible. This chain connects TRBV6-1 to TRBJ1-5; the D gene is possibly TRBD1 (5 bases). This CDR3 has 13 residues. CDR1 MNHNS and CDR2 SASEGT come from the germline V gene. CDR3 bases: TGTGCCGGCAGGTCACAGGTCAATCAGCCCCAGCATTTT. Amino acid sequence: CAGRSQVNQPQHF.

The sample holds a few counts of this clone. The CDR3 sequence: CASSIAGSNQPQHF. CDR3 in DNA: TGTGCCAGTAGTATAGCTGGCAGTAATCAGCCCCAGCATTTT. The chain has TRBV19 and TRBJ1-5; D call uncertain. CDR3 size: 14 residues. Germline-derived CDR1 and CDR2 are LNHDA and SQIVND (reference sequence). The V end was cut by 1 base, the J end by 4 bases, with 8 bases between.

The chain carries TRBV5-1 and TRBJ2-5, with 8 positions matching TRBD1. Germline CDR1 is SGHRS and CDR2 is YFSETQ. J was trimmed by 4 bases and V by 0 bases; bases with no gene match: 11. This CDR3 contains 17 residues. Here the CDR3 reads CASSLDRTGYYGETQYF. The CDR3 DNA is TGCGCCAGCAGCTTGGATAGGACAGGGTATTATGGAGAGACCCAGTACTTC.

CDR3 bases: TGCACTACCGGGGCATTGGGAGGCTACACCTTC. Residues: CTTGALGGYTF. This rearrangement joins TRBV29-1 to TRBJ1-2; a weak D match, TRBD1 (5 bases). The CDR3 loop spans 11 amino acids. Germline assignment: CDR1 SQVTM and CDR2 ANQGSEA.

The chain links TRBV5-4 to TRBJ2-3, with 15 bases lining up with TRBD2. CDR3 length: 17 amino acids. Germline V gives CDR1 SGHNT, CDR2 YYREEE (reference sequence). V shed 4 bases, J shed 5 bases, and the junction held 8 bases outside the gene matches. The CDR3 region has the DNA TGTGCCAGCAGCCAGGTCGGACTAGCGGGAGGGGGAGATACGCAGTATTTT. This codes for CASSQVGLAGGGDTQYF.

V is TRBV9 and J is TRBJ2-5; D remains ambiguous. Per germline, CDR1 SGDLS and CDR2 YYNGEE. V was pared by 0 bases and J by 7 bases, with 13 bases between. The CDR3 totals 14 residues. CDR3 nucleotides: TGTGCCAGCAGCGTAGGGGTAGAGTCGGGGACCCAGTACTTC. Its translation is CASSVGVESGTQYF.

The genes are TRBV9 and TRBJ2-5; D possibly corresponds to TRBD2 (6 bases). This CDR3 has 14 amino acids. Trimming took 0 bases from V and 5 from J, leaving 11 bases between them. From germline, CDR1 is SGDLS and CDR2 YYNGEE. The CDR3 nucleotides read TGTGCCAGCAGCGTAGCAGGGAGGTCGGAGACCCAGTACTTC. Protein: CASSVAGRSETQYF.

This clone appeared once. CDR3 bases: TGCGCCAGCAGCTCCGGAGACACGTATGGCTACACCTTC. Protein product: CASSSGDTYGYTF. The chain joins TRBV5-1 to TRBJ1-2; D remains ambiguous. Per germline, CDR1 SGHRS and CDR2 YFSETQ. The CDR3 length is 13 residues. V was clipped by 3 bases and J by 5 bases, with 11 bases between them.

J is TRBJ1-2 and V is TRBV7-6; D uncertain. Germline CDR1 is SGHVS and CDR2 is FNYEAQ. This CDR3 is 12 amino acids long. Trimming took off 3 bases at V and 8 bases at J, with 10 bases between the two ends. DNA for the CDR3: TGTGCCAGCAGCTTGGATGGACGCGGCTACACCTTC. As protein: CASSLDGRGYTF.

The CDR3, as DNA: TGTGCCAGCAGCCTGGGGACTAGCGGTTACAATGAGCAGTTCTTC. Translated, it gives CASSLGTSGYNEQFF. This sequence joins TRBV7-9 and TRBJ2-1; 11 bases match TRBD2. This CDR3 has 15 amino acids. CDR1 is SEHNR, CDR2 FQNEAQ, per germline (reference sequence). With V trimmed by 5 bases and J by 4 bases, 4 bases remained unmatched.

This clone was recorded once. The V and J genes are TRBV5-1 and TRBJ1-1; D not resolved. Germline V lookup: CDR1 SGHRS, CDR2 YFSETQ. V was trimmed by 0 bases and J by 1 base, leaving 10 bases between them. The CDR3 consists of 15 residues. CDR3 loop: CASSLDLQSNTEAFF. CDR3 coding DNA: TGCGCCAGCAGCTTGGACCTACAGTCGAACACTGAAGCTTTCTTT.

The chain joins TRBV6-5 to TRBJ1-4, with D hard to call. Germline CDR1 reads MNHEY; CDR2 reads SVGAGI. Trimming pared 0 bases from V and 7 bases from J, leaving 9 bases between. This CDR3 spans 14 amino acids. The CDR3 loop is CASSYSGFGEKLFF. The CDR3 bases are TGTGCCAGCAGTTACTCGGGGTTTGGTGAAAAACTGTTTTTT.

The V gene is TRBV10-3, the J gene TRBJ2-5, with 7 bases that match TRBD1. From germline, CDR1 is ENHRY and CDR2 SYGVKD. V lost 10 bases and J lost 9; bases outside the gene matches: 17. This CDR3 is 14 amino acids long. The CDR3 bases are TGTGCCACCGTCCGGGACAGCTCCCAAGGGGCCCAGTACTTC. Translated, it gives CATVRDSSQGAQYF.

The chain's CDR3 is CASRKGPARDEQFF. For the CDR3, the DNA is TGTGCCAGCAGGAAGGGGCCCGCCCGGGATGAGCAGTTCTTC. The genes are TRBV2 and TRBJ2-1; TRBD1 might be the D (5 bases). The germline V and J ends were trimmed by 6 bases and 8 bases, with 17 bases remaining between them. In germline, CDR1 is SNHLY, CDR2 FYNNEI. The CDR3 is 14 amino acids.

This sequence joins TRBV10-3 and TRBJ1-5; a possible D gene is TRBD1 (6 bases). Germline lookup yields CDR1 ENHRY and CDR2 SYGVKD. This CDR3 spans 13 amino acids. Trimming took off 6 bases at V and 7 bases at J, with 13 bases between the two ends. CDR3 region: CAISSQGRQPQHF. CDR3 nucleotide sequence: TGTGCCATCAGCAGCCAGGGGAGGCAGCCCCAGCATTTT.